What follows are 9 T cell receptor beta chains derived from one specimen sequenced in a study of T cells in Graves' hyperthyroidism and ophthalmopathy. RNA transcripts yielded amplified TCR beta CDR3 regions. RT-PCR in the first round (using the HTBI primer set) targeted the TCR CDR3. TCRdb reprocessed the multiplex PCR reads via MiXCR and lists one record per CDR3 protein. Of 300,000 to 400,000 distinct CDR3 sequences listed, roughly a fifth are singletons. The source material was blood. The receptors here all came from a woman in her 50s with Graves' hyperthyroidism.

This clonotype was counted only a few times. J is TRBJ1-2 and V is TRBV28; D not resolved. CDR3 length equals 14 residues. V was shortened by 6 bases and J by 8 bases, with 19 bases between the two germline ends. CDR1 is MDHEN, CDR2 SYDVKM, per germline. In nucleotides, the CDR3 is TGTGCCAGCAGCCTCCCTCTGGTGTACCGGGGCTACACCTTC. Encoded protein: CASSLPLVYRGYTF.

This clonotype was counted many times. CDR3 loop: CASSFSSAHYNEQFF. The CDR3 nucleotides are TGTGCCAGCAGCTTCTCTAGCGCGCACTACAATGAGCAGTTCTTC. V usage is TRBV7-4 and J usage is TRBJ2-1; D perhaps matches TRBD2 (6 bases). Trimming cost V 3 bases and J 3 bases, with 12 bases left between them. CDR3 length: 15 residues. Looked up from germline, CDR1 is SGHVT and CDR2 is SQSDAQ.

This clonotype appeared a few times. The chain is built from TRBV7-2 and TRBJ1-3; D perhaps matches TRBD1 (5 bases). This CDR3 has 17 amino acids. The ends were cut back, 5 bases at V and 0 bases at J, with 17 bases in the middle. Germline assignment: CDR1 SGHTA and CDR2 FQGNSA. The CDR3 loop reads CASSPQGRAFSGNTIYF. The CDR3 DNA reads TGTGCCAGCAGCCCTCAGGGACGGGCATTCTCTGGAAACACCATATATTTT.

This clonotype has a count of ten or more. This chain links TRBV11-1 with TRBJ2-2; D uncertain. V lost 3 bases to trimming and J lost 5 bases, with 7 bases between them. Germline CDR1 reads SGHAT; CDR2 reads FQDESV (reference sequence). The CDR3 consists of 13 residues. This CDR3 is CASSLGFTGELFF. CDR3 DNA sequence: TGTGCCAGCAGCTTGGGGTTTACCGGGGAGCTGTTTTTT.

A few counts support this clonotype. The chain has TRBV7-6 and TRBJ2-4; possibly TRBD1 for D (5 bases). The CDR3 loop spans 15 amino acids. Germline values: CDR1 SGHVS, CDR2 FNYEAQ. Trimming took off 5 bases at V and 0 bases at J, with 11 bases between the two ends. CDR3 nucleotides: TGTGCCAGCAGCCCAGGGCGGCTAGCCAAAAACATTCAGTACTTC. Its protein is CASSPGRLAKNIQYF. The full variable domain, its missing parts supplied by reference TRBV7-6 and TRBJ2-4, is GAGVSQSPRYKVTKRGQDVALRCDPISGHVSLYWYRQALGQGPEFLTYFNYEAQQDKSGLPNDRFSAERPEGSISTLTIQRTEQRDSAMYRCASSPGRLAKNIQYFGAGTRLSVL.

The CDR3 DNA reads as TGTGCCAGCAGCTCCCGACGGTATTCCGGGGAGCTGTTTTTT. Translation gives CASSSRRYSGELFF. The chain combines TRBV7-2 with TRBJ2-2; D is unresolved. CDR1 SGHTA and CDR2 FQGNSA come from the germline V gene. The CDR3 contains 14 residues. The germline V and J ends were trimmed by 4 bases and 6 bases, with 12 bases remaining between them.

Concerning this clonotype: This may arise from a read error, as a much more abundant clone is one base away. The chain employs TRBV5-1 and TRBJ1-3; D uncertain. This CDR3 is built from 14 residues. Germline CDR1 reads SGHRS; CDR2 reads YFSETQ. The CDR3 reads CASSLGFSGNTMYF. In nucleotides, the CDR3 is TGCGCCAGCAGCTTGGGGTTCTCTGGAAACACCATGTATTTT.

This clonotype has at least ten counts. V is TRBV20-1 and J is TRBJ2-5, with D tentatively TRBD2 (5 bases). Germline CDR1 is DFQATT and CDR2 is SNEGSKA (reference sequence). Trimming stripped 6 bases from V and 1 base from J, with 21 bases between. The CDR3 is 16 amino acids. CDR3 sequence: CSASPTSLGAQETQYF. DNA for the CDR3: TGCAGTGCGAGCCCAACTAGTCTCGGTGCCCAAGAGACCCAGTACTTC.

The sample holds a few counts of this clonotype. The chain employs TRBV28 and TRBJ1-5; D is perhaps TRBD1 (5 bases). The V gene lost 2 bases and the J gene lost 4 bases, with 12 bases spanning the gap. The CDR3 covers 15 residues. The germline V gene encodes CDR1 MDHEN and CDR2 SYDVKM. This chain's CDR3 is CASSLGGFENQPQHF. CDR3 DNA sequence: TGTGCCAGCAGTTTAGGGGGGTTTGAAAATCAGCCCCAGCATTTT.